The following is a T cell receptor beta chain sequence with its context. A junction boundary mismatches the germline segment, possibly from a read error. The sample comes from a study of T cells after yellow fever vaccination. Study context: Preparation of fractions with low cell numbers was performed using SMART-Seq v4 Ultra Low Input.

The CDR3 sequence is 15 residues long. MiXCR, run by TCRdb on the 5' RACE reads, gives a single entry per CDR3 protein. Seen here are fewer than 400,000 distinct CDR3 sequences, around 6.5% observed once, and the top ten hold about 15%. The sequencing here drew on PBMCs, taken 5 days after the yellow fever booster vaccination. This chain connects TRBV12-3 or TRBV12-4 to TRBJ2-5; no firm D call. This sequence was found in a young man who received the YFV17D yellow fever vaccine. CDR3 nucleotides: TGCGCCAGCAGTTCGGTACAGAGGCTCGGGGAGACCCAGTACTTC. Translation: CASSSVQRLGETQYF.